A selection of T cell receptor beta chains follows, all from one sample in a study of PD-L1 blockade in urothelial cancer. The protocol was immunoSEQ multiplex PCR, while the TCRdb copy is restricted to in-frame clones and leaves out a portion. The table lists about 130,000 clones, 84% of them singletons, with roughly 3.2% in the top ten. Sequencing used PBMCs, obtained around atezolizumab (anti-PD-L1) treatment. The source is a man between 45 and 60 years old with urothelial cancer. CDR3s leave out the opening cysteine and the closing phenylalanine or tryptophan. Each record gives: CDR3 protein, J gene, V gene, clone size. Only part of the rows carry a size: once, few, many, or a class if the clone is expanded.

CDR3 protein: ASSLAGNQPQH
J gene: TRBJ1-5
V gene: TRBV5-5
clone size: few

CDR3 protein: ASSPYGPSGGGNEQF
J gene: TRBJ2-1
V gene: TRBV19
clone size: NA

CDR3 protein: ASSLREISEAF
J gene: TRBJ1-1
V gene: TRBV11-2
clone size: NA

CDR3 protein: ASSPSGRVTEQY
J gene: TRBJ2-7
V gene: TRBV7-2
clone size: NA

CDR3 protein: ASTLAGTYGSPLH
J gene: TRBJ1-6
V gene: TRBV28
clone size: NA

CDR3 protein: ASSLTSGVYNEQF
J gene: TRBJ2-1
V gene: TRBV7-9
clone size: few

CDR3 protein: ASRALAGVGNEQF
J gene: TRBJ2-1
V gene: TRBV28
clone size: NA

CDR3 protein: ASSRTGSETQY
J gene: TRBJ2-5
V gene: TRBV5-4
clone size: few

CDR3 protein: ASSPQLADNTGELF
J gene: TRBJ2-2
V gene: TRBV5-6
clone size: few

CDR3 protein: ASSEAVPPRTQY
J gene: TRBJ2-5
V gene: TRBV10-1
clone size: NA

CDR3 protein: ASSWRGGLTDTQY
J gene: TRBJ2-3
V gene: TRBV7-7
clone size: NA

CDR3 protein: ASTRTSSPYEQY
J gene: TRBJ2-7
V gene: TRBV6-5
clone size: NA

CDR3 protein: ASGTGGFEQY
J gene: TRBJ2-7
V gene: TRBV5-4
clone size: once

CDR3 protein: ASSLGGQGSYEQY
J gene: TRBJ2-7
V gene: TRBV5-1
clone size: NA

CDR3 protein: ASSQDSPGTSGSNEQF
J gene: TRBJ2-1
V gene: TRBV4-2
clone size: NA

CDR3 protein: AIRDGSGNSPLH
J gene: TRBJ1-6
V gene: TRBV10-3
clone size: NA

CDR3 protein: ASRRDTYNEQF
J gene: TRBJ2-1
V gene: TRBV2
clone size: NA

CDR3 protein: ASSLAAVTSGNTIY
J gene: TRBJ1-3
V gene: TRBV7-9
clone size: NA

CDR3 protein: AWGVGHYEQY
J gene: TRBJ2-7
V gene: TRBV30
clone size: NA

CDR3 protein: ASNQGFGTDTQY
J gene: TRBJ2-3
V gene: TRBV6-1
clone size: NA

CDR3 protein: ASSLGEFYEQY
J gene: TRBJ2-7
V gene: TRBV28
clone size: once

CDR3 protein: ASPWDSYGYT
J gene: TRBJ1-2
V gene: TRBV11-2
clone size: once

CDR3 protein: ATSQREDTYEQY
J gene: TRBJ2-7
V gene: TRBV10-3
clone size: NA